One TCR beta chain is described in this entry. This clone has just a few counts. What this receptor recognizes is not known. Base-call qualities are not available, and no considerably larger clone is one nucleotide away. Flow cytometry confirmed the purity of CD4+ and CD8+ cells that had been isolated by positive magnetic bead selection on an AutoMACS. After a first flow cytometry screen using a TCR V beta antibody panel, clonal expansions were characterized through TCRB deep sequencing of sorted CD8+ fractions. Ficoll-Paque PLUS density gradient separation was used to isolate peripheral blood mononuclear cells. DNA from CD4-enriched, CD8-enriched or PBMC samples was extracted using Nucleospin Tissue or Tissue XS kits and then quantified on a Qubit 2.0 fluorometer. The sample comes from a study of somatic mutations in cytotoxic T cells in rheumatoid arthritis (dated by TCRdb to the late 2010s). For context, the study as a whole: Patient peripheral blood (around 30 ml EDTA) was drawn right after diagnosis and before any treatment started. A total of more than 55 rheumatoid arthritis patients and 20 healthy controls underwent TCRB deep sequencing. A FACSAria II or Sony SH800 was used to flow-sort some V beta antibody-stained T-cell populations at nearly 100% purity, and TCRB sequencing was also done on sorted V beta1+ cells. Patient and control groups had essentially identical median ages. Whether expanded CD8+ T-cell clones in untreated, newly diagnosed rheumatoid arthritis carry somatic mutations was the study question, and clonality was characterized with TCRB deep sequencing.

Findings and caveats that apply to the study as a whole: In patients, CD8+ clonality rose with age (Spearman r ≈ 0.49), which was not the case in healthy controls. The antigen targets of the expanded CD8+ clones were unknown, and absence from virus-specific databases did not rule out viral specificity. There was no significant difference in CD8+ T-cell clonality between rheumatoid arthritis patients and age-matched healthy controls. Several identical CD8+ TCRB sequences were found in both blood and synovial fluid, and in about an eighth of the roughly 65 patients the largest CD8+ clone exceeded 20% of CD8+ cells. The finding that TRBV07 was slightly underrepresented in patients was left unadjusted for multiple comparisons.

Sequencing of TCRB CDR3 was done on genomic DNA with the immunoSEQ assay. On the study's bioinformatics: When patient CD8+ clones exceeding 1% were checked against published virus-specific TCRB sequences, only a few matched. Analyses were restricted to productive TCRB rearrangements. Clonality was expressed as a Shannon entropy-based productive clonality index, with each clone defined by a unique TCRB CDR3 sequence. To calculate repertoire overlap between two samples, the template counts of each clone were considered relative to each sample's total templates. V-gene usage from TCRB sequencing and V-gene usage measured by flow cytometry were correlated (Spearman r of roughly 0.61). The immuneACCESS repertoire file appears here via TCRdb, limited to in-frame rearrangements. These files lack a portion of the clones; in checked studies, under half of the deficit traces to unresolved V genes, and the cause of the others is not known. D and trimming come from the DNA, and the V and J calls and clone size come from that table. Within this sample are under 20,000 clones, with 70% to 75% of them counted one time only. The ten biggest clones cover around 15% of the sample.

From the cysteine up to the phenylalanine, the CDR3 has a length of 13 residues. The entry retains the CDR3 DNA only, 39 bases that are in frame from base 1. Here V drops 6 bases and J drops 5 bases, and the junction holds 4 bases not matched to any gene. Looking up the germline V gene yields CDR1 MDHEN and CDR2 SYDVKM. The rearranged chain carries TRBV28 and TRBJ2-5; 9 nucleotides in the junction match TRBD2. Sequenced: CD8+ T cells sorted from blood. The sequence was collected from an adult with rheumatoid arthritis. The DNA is TGTGCCAGCAGCGAAGGACTAGCGGAGACCCAGTACTTC. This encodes CASSEGLAETQYF.